These T cell receptor beta chains were read from a single sample in a study of spatial heterogeneity in lung cancer. One entry per CDR3 protein, called by TCRdb with MiXCR from the 5' RACE reads. The profile shows some 39,000 distinct CDR3 sequences, approximately 7% of them singletons. Sequenced material: PBMCs, taken at surgery. All receptors come from a female donor with early-stage non-small cell lung cancer. CDR3s include the opening cysteine and the closing phenylalanine or tryptophan. A D gene is named only where the DNA matches it firmly. The listing skips clone size in some rows; elsewhere it reads once, few, many or a size class.

DNA	CDR3	V	J	length	D	size
TGCAGCGCTAACGCGGGGGTATACAATGAGCAGTTCTTC	CSANAGVYNEQFF	TRBV20-1	TRBJ2-1	13	TRBD2	NA
TGTGCCAGCAGACACAAATTAAAGGGCACTGAAGCTTTCTTT	CASRHKLKGTEAFF	TRBV12-3/TRBV12-4	TRBJ1-1	14	NA	many
TGCAGTGCTACCCCAGTCGTAAGCTCCTATAATTCACCCCTCCACTTT	CSATPVVSSYNSPLHF	TRBV20-1	TRBJ1-6	16	NA	many
TGCGCCAGCAGTCAAGCACCGGGACAGGGGGCAAATAGCAATCAGCCCCAGCATTTT	CASSQAPGQGANSNQPQHF	TRBV23-1	TRBJ1-5	19	TRBD1	NA
TGTGCCAGCAGTTTTTATAATTCCGGGAAGAATTATGGCTACACCTTC	CASSFYNSGKNYGYTF	TRBV12-3/TRBV12-4	TRBJ1-2	16	NA	many
TGCAGTGCTCCTGACAGGGAAGCCCTCCACTTT	CSAPDREALHF	TRBV20-1	TRBJ1-6	11	TRBD1	few
TGTGCCAGCAGTTTACAGGGGGCGAACTATGGCTACACCTTC	CASSLQGANYGYTF	TRBV28	TRBJ1-2	14	TRBD1	NA
TGTGCCAGCAGCTTACAGGGAAGGTATGGCTACACCTTC	CASSLQGRYGYTF	TRBV7-2	TRBJ1-2	13	NA	few
TGCAGTGCTAGAGAGACAGGGTTGAGCAATCAGCCCCAGCATTTT	CSARETGLSNQPQHF	TRBV20-1	TRBJ1-5	15	TRBD1	many
TGTGCCATCAGTTCCCAACAGCCAGCGGACTATGGCTACACCTTC	CAISSQQPADYGYTF	TRBV10-3	TRBJ1-2	15	NA	few
TGTGCCAGCAGTTTTAGTCCAAAAAACATTCAGTACTTC	CASSFSPKNIQYF	TRBV12-3/TRBV12-4	TRBJ2-4	13	NA	many
TGCAGCGTTGTCCTCGGGGGGGCCGGGAATGAGCAGTTCTTC	CSVVLGGAGNEQFF	TRBV29-1	TRBJ2-1	14	TRBD2	many
TGCGCCAGCAGCAAAAAGGGGGCGCCCCACGAGCAGTACTTC	CASSKKGAPHEQYF	TRBV10-1	TRBJ2-7	14	TRBD1	many
TGCGCCAGCAGTGAAGTAGTGGCTAGTAGGGGTGGAGATACGCAGTATTTT	CASSEVVASRGGDTQYF	TRBV10-2	TRBJ2-3	17	NA	many
TGTGCCAGCAGTTACCCTTGGGACACCACCTACGAGCAGTACTTC	CASSYPWDTTYEQYF	TRBV6-2/TRBV6-3	TRBJ2-7	15	NA	many
TGCGCCAGCAGCCAGGAATACTGGGAGATCAAGCATTTT	CASSQEYWEIKHF	TRBV4-3	TRBJ1-5	13	NA	many
TGTGCCTGGAGTGTAACAAGGACTAGCGGGGGGGCAAGGGATACGCAGTATTTT	CAWSVTRTSGGARDTQYF	TRBV30	TRBJ2-3	18	TRBD2	many
TGCAGTGCTAGAAGGGATACAAGCAATCAGCCCCAGCATTTT	CSARRDTSNQPQHF	TRBV20-1	TRBJ1-5	14	NA	many
TGTGCCAGCAGCTCACTGACAGAGCCCACAGATACGCAGTATTTT	CASSSLTEPTDTQYF	TRBV5-6	TRBJ2-3	15	NA	many
TGTGCCACCATTGACAGCACTGAAGCTTTCTTT	CATIDSTEAFF	TRBV25-1	TRBJ1-1	11	NA	many